This TCR beta chain was found in a study of metastatic and nonmetastatic thyroid tumors. On the study more broadly: The authors compared repertoires across blood and tumor or nodule tissue from malignant and benign thyroid patients.

Nobody among the patients had been given any treatment before thyroid surgery. Germline-derived CDR1 and CDR2 are MDHEN and SYDVKM. V dropped 6 bases and J dropped 7 bases, with 18 bases sitting between them. This CDR3 region has 15 residues. This clone has only a few counts. Using MiXCR, TCRdb reanalyzed the PCR reads. The table has 21,000 or so clones, more than 15% seen once. This chain links TRBV28 with TRBJ2-2; TRBD2 might be the D (6 bases). This TCR was recovered from a female donor with papillary thyroid cancer or a benign thyroid nodule (not recorded which). Some clones in this sample may be carry-over from other donors' samples. Material: blood. The CDR3 loop reads CASSPNPGDVGELFF. In DNA form, the CDR3 reads TGTGCCAGCAGCCCCAATCCGGGGGATGTCGGGGAGCTGTTTTTT.